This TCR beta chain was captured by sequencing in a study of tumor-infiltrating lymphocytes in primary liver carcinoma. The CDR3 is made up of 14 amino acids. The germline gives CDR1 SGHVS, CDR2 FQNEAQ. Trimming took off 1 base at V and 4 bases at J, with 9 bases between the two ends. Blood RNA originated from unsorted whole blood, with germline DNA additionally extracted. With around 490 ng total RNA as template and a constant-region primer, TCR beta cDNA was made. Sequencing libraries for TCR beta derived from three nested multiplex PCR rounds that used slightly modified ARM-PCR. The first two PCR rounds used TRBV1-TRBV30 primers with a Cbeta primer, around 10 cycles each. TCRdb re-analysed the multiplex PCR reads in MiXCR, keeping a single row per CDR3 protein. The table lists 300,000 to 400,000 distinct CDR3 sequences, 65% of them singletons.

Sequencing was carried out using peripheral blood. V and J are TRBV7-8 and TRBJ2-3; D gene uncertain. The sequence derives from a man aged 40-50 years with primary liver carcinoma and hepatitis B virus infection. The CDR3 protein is CASSLELGSDTQYF. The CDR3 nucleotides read TGTGCCAGCAGCTTAGAATTAGGATCAGATACGCAGTATTTT.